The 22 T cell receptor beta chains below were found in one sample sequenced in a study of blood T cell repertoires in COVID-19. Sequencing was performed with immunoSEQ multiplex PCR; in TCRdb, only in-frame clones are kept and a portion is missing. The table records approximately 260,000 clones, about 88% of them present only once. Material: peripheral blood. The receptors shown here come from a woman aged 40 to 49 who had recovered from COVID-19.

As to this clone: Other DNA sequences within the sample encode an identical CDR3. This chain uses TRBV6-5 with TRBJ1-2; D remains unclear. The germline V and J ends were trimmed by 0 bases and 4 bases, with 9 bases remaining between them. CDR1 is MNHEY and CDR2 is SVGAGI in the germline V gene. The CDR3 runs to 14 residues. The CDR3 protein is CASSYSRAGYGYTF. The CDR3 coding sequence is TGTGCCAGCAGTTACTCGAGGGCAGGCTATGGCTACACCTTC.

The V and J genes are TRBV9 and TRBJ2-2, with 10 bases that match TRBD2. The CDR3 covers 16 residues. V lost 4 bases and J lost 6; bases outside the gene matches: 9. CDR1 is SGDLS, CDR2 YYNGEE, per germline. CDR3 sequence: CASSLERGGVAGELFF. The CDR3 bases are TGTGCCAGCAGCCTAGAGCGGGGGGGCGTAGCCGGGGAGCTGTTTTTT.

This clone was detected a few times. The gene calls are TRBV5-1 and TRBJ1-6; D uncertain. V was shortened by 0 bases and J by 4 bases, with 5 bases between the two germline ends. Germline V gives CDR1 SGHRS, CDR2 YFSETQ. CDR3 length: 14 amino acids. The CDR3 DNA is TGCGCCAGCAGCTTGGAGACATATAATTCACCCCTCCACTTT. The encoded protein is CASSLETYNSPLHF.

This sequence joins TRBV6-2 or TRBV6-3 and TRBJ1-5; 7 nucleotides line up with TRBD1. The trim removed 2 bases at V and 5 bases at J, leaving 6 bases unmatched. Germline V gene lookup returns CDR1 MNHEY and CDR2 SVGEGT. The CDR3 covers 15 residues. The CDR3 DNA reads TGTGCCAGCAGTTACCCCGGGACAGTCCATCAGCCCCAGCATTTT. Amino acid sequence: CASSYPGTVHQPQHF.

The chain recombines TRBV2 with TRBJ2-1; tentatively, D is TRBD1 (6 bases). The CDR3 has 16 residues. Germline values: CDR1 SNHLY, CDR2 FYNNEI. The ends were cut back, 5 bases at V and 4 bases at J, with 18 bases in the middle. CDR3 protein: CASSPRTDPWYNEQFF. CDR3 in DNA: TGTGCCAGCAGTCCTCGGACAGACCCCTGGTACAATGAGCAGTTCTTC. Looking up the rest from reference TRBV2 and TRBJ2-1 gives the full variable domain: EPEVTQTPSHQVTQMGQEVILRCVPISNHLYFYWYRQILGQKVEFLVSFYNNEISEKSEIFDDQFSVERPDGSNFTLKIRSTKLEDSAMYFCASSPRTDPWYNEQFFGPGTRLTVL.

The chain uses TRBV28 and TRBJ2-7; D is unresolved. The CDR3 has 12 amino acids. Trimming cost V 7 bases and J 0 bases, with 7 bases left between them. The germline gives CDR1 MDHEN, CDR2 SYDVKM. The CDR3 DNA follows: TGTGCCAGCAAGAGGTCCTCCTACGAGCAGTACTTC. The encoded protein is CASKRSSYEQYF.

This chain connects TRBV27 to TRBJ1-1; the match to TRBD1 covers 9 bases. V shed 2 bases and J 3 bases; nucleotides not matched to a gene: 7. The length of the CDR3 is 16 residues. The germline CDR1 and CDR2 sequences are MNHEY and SMNVEV (reference sequence). CDR3 in DNA: TGTGCCAGCAGTTTAGTAGGGGACAGGGATTACACTGAAGCTTTCTTT. Encoded protein: CASSLVGDRDYTEAFF.

The J gene is TRBJ1-4, the V gene TRBV6-2 or TRBV6-3; D might be TRBD1 (6 bases). Deletions cut 6 bases from V and 5 bases from J, with 13 bases between. The length of the CDR3 is 14 residues. CDR1 is MNHEY and CDR2 is SVGEGT in the germline V gene. CDR3 protein: CASSEGVRNEKLFF. The DNA of the CDR3 is TGTGCCAGCAGCGAGGGGGTCCGGAATGAAAAACTGTTTTTT.

The chain carries TRBV19 and TRBJ1-5; 7 bases map to TRBD1. Germline lookup yields CDR1 LNHDA and CDR2 SQIVND (reference sequence). The trim removed 5 bases at V and 7 bases at J, leaving 11 bases unmatched. CDR3 length: 15 residues. The CDR3 loop reads CASSARTGRVQPQHF. The CDR3 DNA reads as TGTGCCAGTAGTGCCCGGACAGGAAGGGTACAGCCCCAGCATTTT.

The V gene is TRBV5-6, the J gene TRBJ1-4, with TRBD1 matching 9 bases. The germline CDR1 and CDR2 sequences are SGHDT and YYEEEE. Losses at the gene ends were 3 bases for V and 7 bases for J; bases not matched to a gene: 7. The CDR3 has 15 amino acids. CDR3 nucleotides: TGTGCCAGCAGCTGGGGCCGGGACAGGGCTGAAAAACTGTTTTTT. This encodes CASSWGRDRAEKLFF.

CDR3: CASGTGGLQPQHF. DNA for the CDR3: TGTGCCAGTGGGACAGGGGGCCTTCAGCCCCAGCATTTT. The V call is TRBV19, the J call TRBJ1-5; 12 bases fit TRBD1. The CDR3 extends over 13 amino acids. V shed 8 bases and J 6 bases; nucleotides not matched to a gene: 2. Germline-derived CDR1 and CDR2 are LNHDA and SQIVND (reference sequence).

The chain combines TRBV7-3 with TRBJ1-2; D might be TRBD1 (6 bases). The CDR3 spans 14 residues. Per germline, CDR1 SGHTA and CDR2 FQGTGA. V was pared by 3 bases and J by 7 bases, with 15 bases between. CDR3 region: CASSLTGGPGGYTF. DNA for the CDR3: TGTGCCAGCAGCTTGACAGGCGGACCGGGTGGCTACACCTTC.

The chain recombines TRBV28 with TRBJ1-6; the D gene is possibly TRBD1 (6 bases). V lost 6 bases, J lost 9 bases, and 15 bases lay in between. CDR3 length equals 14 residues. Germline V gives CDR1 MDHEN, CDR2 SYDVKM. The CDR3 coding sequence is TGTGCCAGCAGGCAACAGGGATTGGGTTCACCCCTCCACTTT. Translating gives CASRQQGLGSPLHF.

The chain has TRBV19 and TRBJ2-7; D call uncertain. The CDR3 contains 11 residues. The V and J ends lost 8 bases and 2 bases respectively, with 7 bases between them. Germline CDR1 reads LNHDA; CDR2 reads SQIVND (reference sequence). CDR3 coding DNA: TGTGCCAGTGGTACCACCTACGAGCAGTACTTC. Translating gives CASGTTYEQYF.

The rearrangement uses TRBV4-3 and TRBJ1-2; D might be TRBD1 (5 bases). Germline V gene lookup returns CDR1 LGHNA and CDR2 YSLEER. Trimming took off 0 bases at V and 7 bases at J, with 21 bases between the two ends. This CDR3 is built from 17 residues. CDR3 nucleotides: TGCGCCAGCAGCCAAGATAATTTTCCCAGGGCGTCGAGTGGCTACACCTTC. Protein product: CASSQDNFPRASSGYTF.

V is TRBV5-4 and J is TRBJ2-5, with TRBD2 matching over 9 bases. V dropped 0 bases and J dropped 1; count of bases not matched to a gene: 4. The CDR3 contains 16 residues. Germline CDR1 and CDR2: SGHNT and YYREEE (reference sequence). CDR3 loop: CASSLAKREAQETQYF. For the CDR3, the DNA is TGTGCCAGCAGCTTGGCCAAGCGGGAGGCCCAAGAGACCCAGTACTTC.

The V and J genes are TRBV7-9 and TRBJ1-4; TRBD1 might be the D (5 bases). The CDR3 extends over 16 amino acids. Germline assignment: CDR1 SEHNR and CDR2 FQNEAQ (reference sequence). V was cut by 1 base and J by 8 bases, with 17 bases left in between. Here the CDR3 reads CASSLGQPQGWEKLFF. Written as DNA, the CDR3 is TGTGCCAGCAGCTTAGGACAGCCCCAAGGATGGGAAAAACTGTTTTTT.

The chain recombines TRBV9 with TRBJ2-3; TRBD1 agrees at 8 bases. There are 15 residues in the CDR3. CDR1 is SGDLS and CDR2 is YYNGEE in the germline V gene. J lost 1 base, V lost 2 bases, and 3 bases had no gene match. The CDR3 DNA is TGTGCCAGCAGCGTCGGGACAGGACGCACAGATACGCAGTATTTT. Its translation: CASSVGTGRTDTQYF.

The chain is built from TRBV7-8 and TRBJ1-6; D possibly corresponds to TRBD1 (5 bases). The V gene's germline CDR1 is SGHVS and CDR2 FQNEAQ. Trimming pared 0 bases from V and 9 bases from J, leaving 9 bases between. The CDR3 spans 14 residues. CDR3 bases: TGTGCCAGCAGCTTAGCGGGGCGGAGTTCACCCCTCCACTTT. The encoded protein is CASSLAGRSSPLHF.

The V call is TRBV6-5, the J call TRBJ2-6; no clear D. CDR3 size: 14 residues. CDR1 is MNHEY, CDR2 SVGAGI, per germline. V lost 5 bases and J 2 bases, leaving 7 bases between the germline ends. The CDR3 is CASSIFAGANVLTF. CDR3 nucleotide sequence: TGTGCCAGCAGTATATTTGCTGGGGCCAACGTCCTGACTTTC.

The J gene is TRBJ2-5, the V gene TRBV6-5; no definite D call. The CDR3 is 12 residues long. Germline V gene lookup returns CDR1 MNHEY and CDR2 SVGAGI. The V end was cut by 6 bases, the J end by 5 bases, with 10 bases between. The CDR3 sequence: CASRTSTETQYF. As DNA, the CDR3 is TGTGCCAGCAGAACCTCTACTGAGACCCAGTACTTC.

The chain couples TRBV19 to TRBJ1-6, with D perhaps TRBD1 (5 bases). This CDR3 region has 15 residues. V was trimmed by 2 bases and J by 7 bases, leaving 12 bases between them. The germline V gene has CDR1 LNHDA and CDR2 SQIVND (reference sequence). This chain's CDR3 is CASSIQTAENSPLHF. The CDR3 DNA reads as TGTGCCAGTAGTATACAGACAGCCGAGAATTCACCCCTCCACTTT.